Listed below are T cell receptor beta chains from one sample, sequenced in a study of shared clonotypes between healthy human individuals. Here immunoSEQ multiplex PCR was the method, and the copy in TCRdb shows in-frame clones only, minus some. The sample has about 1 million clones; 75% are singletons. Source material: memory CD4+ T cells sorted from blood. The receptors come from a man aged 18 to 29 in good health. The CDR3 runs from the conserved cysteine through the conserved F or W. A D gene is named only where the DNA matches it firmly. Clone size is stated in some rows and not others, as once, few, many or a class when expanded.

DNA | CDR3 | size | D | J | V
TGTGCCATCAGGCCCGGACAGGGGACAACCAACTATGGCTACACCTTC | CAIRPGQGTTNYGYTF | many | TRBD1 | TRBJ1-2 | TRBV10-3
TGTGCCAGCAGCTTGGCCGGGACGGGAGGGAGAGAGACCCAGTACTTC | CASSLAGTGGRETQYF | NA | TRBD2 | TRBJ2-5 | TRBV5-5
TGCGCCAGCAGCCCCTCCGGGACTAGCGGGAGCTCCTACGAGCAGTACTTC | CASSPSGTSGSSYEQYF | many | TRBD2 | TRBJ2-7 | TRBV4-1
TGCGCCAGCAGCCAAGCATGGGATAGCTCCTACGAGCAGTACTTC | CASSQAWDSSYEQYF | NA | NA | TRBJ2-7 | TRBV4-3
TGTGCCATCAGTGAGACTAGCGTAGGGGGGTCTATGAATGAGCAGTTCTTC | CAISETSVGGSMNEQFF | NA | NA | TRBJ2-1 | TRBV10-3
TGTGCCAGCAATAAGGATTTCGAAGCTTTCTTT | CASNKDFEAFF | NA | NA | TRBJ1-1 | TRBV6-6
TGTGCCAGCAGTCGACAAGACAGGGATAATTCACCCCTCCACTTT | CASSRQDRDNSPLHF | NA | TRBD1 | TRBJ1-6 | TRBV28
TGCGCCAGCAGCTTGGTGGGGGCCCAAGAGACCCAGTACTTC | CASSLVGAQETQYF | NA | NA | TRBJ2-5 | TRBV5-1
TGTGCCAGCAGCGTAGACGGACTTACCTTGGGGACCCAGTACTTC | CASSVDGLTLGTQYF | NA | NA | TRBJ2-5 | TRBV9
TGTGCCACTAGCGGGAGGACTACCTACGAGCAGTACTTC | CATSGRTTYEQYF | NA | TRBD2 | TRBJ2-7 | TRBV5-6
TGTGCCAGCAGCTTAGCGGGGCTCGGCCACGAGCAGTACTTC | CASSLAGLGHEQYF | once | NA | TRBJ2-7 | TRBV11-2
TGTGCCACCAGCAGAGGGCCGTTCTACGAGCAGTACTTC | CATSRGPFYEQYF | NA | NA | TRBJ2-7 | TRBV15
TGCGCCAGCAGAGGGGGTCCCTACGAGCAGTACTTC | CASRGGPYEQYF | NA | NA | TRBJ2-7 | TRBV5-1
TGCAGCGCCAGGAAGGGGGGCACAGATACGCAGTATTTT | CSARKGGTDTQYF | once | NA | TRBJ2-3 | TRBV29-1
TGTGCCTGGAGTGTAAACAGGGCGAATGGCTACACCTTC | CAWSVNRANGYTF | few | NA | TRBJ1-2 | TRBV30
TGTGCCAGCAGCTTAGGGGGGGCCCAGAATGAAAAACTGTTTTTT | CASSLGGAQNEKLFF | NA | NA | TRBJ1-4 | TRBV7-9
TGTGCCAGCACCCTACAAGCTAACTACGAGCAGTACTTC | CASTLQANYEQYF | NA | NA | TRBJ2-7 | TRBV7-2
TGCGCCAGCAGCTTGGACGGGCCGGAAAATTCACCCCTCCACTTT | CASSLDGPENSPLHF | NA | NA | TRBJ1-6 | TRBV5-1
TGCGCCAGCAGTTCAGGGATTGCAGATACGCAGTATTTT | CASSSGIADTQYF | NA | NA | TRBJ2-3 | TRBV5-1
TGTGCTAGCAGCTTAGGTTTAGCGGGGGCGACAGATACGCAGTATTTT | CASSLGLAGATDTQYF | NA | TRBD2 | TRBJ2-3 | TRBV7-7
TGTGCCAGCGCCGCGGCGGGGGGGCGCTCAGATACGCAGTATTTT | CASAAAGGRSDTQYF | NA | TRBD2 | TRBJ2-3 | TRBV2
TGTGCCAGCAGTACCTCAGGACAGGGAAATTCACCCCTCCACTTT | CASSTSGQGNSPLHF | NA | TRBD1 | TRBJ1-6 | TRBV2
TGTGCCAGCAGCCCGCCGGGACAGGGCTCTGAAGCTTTCTTT | CASSPPGQGSEAFF | NA | TRBD1 | TRBJ1-1 | TRBV27
TGTGCCAGCAGTGAAGCGCTTACGAGACAGCCTATGAACACTGAAGCTTTCTTT | CASSEALTRQPMNTEAFF | NA | NA | TRBJ1-1 | TRBV2
TGCAGCGTTGAAAAACCTCCCACAGGGTACTATGGCTACACCTTC | CSVEKPPTGYYGYTF | few | NA | TRBJ1-2 | TRBV29-1
TGTGCCAGCAGTCACCCACCGGGGACTGAAGCTTTCTTT | CASSHPPGTEAFF | few | NA | TRBJ1-1 | TRBV28
TGCGCCAGCAGCTTGATCCAAGAGACCCAGTACTTC | CASSLIQETQYF | NA | NA | TRBJ2-5 | TRBV5-1
TGTGCCAGCAGCAGGACAGGGGAGGGGACCGGGGAGCTGTTTTTT | CASSRTGEGTGELFF | once | TRBD1 | TRBJ2-2 | TRBV5-4
TGTGCCAGCTCACCACGCTCTGCGACAGGGGTTGAAAAACTGTTTTTT | CASSPRSATGVEKLFF | NA | TRBD1 | TRBJ1-4 | TRBV18
TGTGCCAGCAGCTTGGACGGCTCTGGCAATTCACCCCTCCACTTT | CASSLDGSGNSPLHF | NA | NA | TRBJ1-6 | TRBV5-4
TGTGCCATCAGCGCTAGCGGGGGGAACACAGATACGCAGTATTTT | CAISASGGNTDTQYF | once | TRBD2 | TRBJ2-3 | TRBV10-3
TGCGCCAGCAGCCAAGATCGGGCAGGGGGCCTGGAGACCCAGTACTTC | CASSQDRAGGLETQYF | NA | TRBD1 | TRBJ2-5 | TRBV4-3
TGTGCCAGCAGCCAAGGAGCCGGGCGGGAGGGCCTCAATGAGCAGTTCTTC | CASSQGAGREGLNEQFF | NA | TRBD2 | TRBJ2-1 | TRBV14
TGTGCCAGCACCCGAGACCCGACCTACGAGCAGTACTTC | CASTRDPTYEQYF | NA | NA | TRBJ2-7 | TRBV28
TGTGCCGTGGGGAGGTCAGGATCGACAGGATACACCGGGGAGCTGTTTTTT | CAVGRSGSTGYTGELFF | NA | NA | TRBJ2-2 | TRBV30
TGTGCCAGCAGCTTAGCTCCAGCAGAAACAGATACGCAGTATTTT | CASSLAPAETDTQYF | NA | NA | TRBJ2-3 | TRBV7-8
TGCGCCAGCAGTCAAGGTGGTAGCAATCAGCCCCAGCATTTT | CASSQGGSNQPQHF | NA | NA | TRBJ1-5 | TRBV5-1
TGCAGCGTTGGGCAGGGGGCACACAATGAGCAGTTCTTC | CSVGQGAHNEQFF | NA | TRBD1 | TRBJ2-1 | TRBV29-1
TGTGCCAGTAGACCGGGCTCTGGAAACACCATATATTTT | CASRPGSGNTIYF | once | NA | TRBJ1-3 | TRBV19
TGTGCCATCAGGGGACAGGATCGGGAGCAGTACTTC | CAIRGQDREQYF | NA | TRBD1 | TRBJ2-7 | TRBV10-3
TGTGCCAGCAGTCAAGGACGGGGGATGGAGACCCAGTACTTC | CASSQGRGMETQYF | few | NA | TRBJ2-5 | TRBV27
TGTGCCTGGATTGCCGGGTCTAAAGAGACCCAGTACTTC | CAWIAGSKETQYF | NA | NA | TRBJ2-5 | TRBV30
TGTGCCATCGATGCTAGCGGTACAAGCTCCTACAATGAGCAGTTCTTC | CAIDASGTSSYNEQFF | NA | TRBD2 | TRBJ2-1 | TRBV10-3
TGTGCCAGCAGTTTTACAGGCGAACCCTATGGCTACACCTTC | CASSFTGEPYGYTF | NA | NA | TRBJ1-2 | TRBV6-5
TGCGCCAGCAGCTTGTACAACAACAATGAGCAGTTCTTC | CASSLYNNNEQFF | NA | NA | TRBJ2-1 | TRBV5-1
TGTGCCAGCGGACCCACCGGGACAGGGTATACTGAAGCTTTCTTT | CASGPTGTGYTEAFF | NA | TRBD1 | TRBJ1-1 | TRBV7-2
TGTGCCAGTACAATCCTGACAGGGGACACTGAAGCTTTCTTT | CASTILTGDTEAFF | NA | TRBD1 | TRBJ1-1 | TRBV19
TGTGCCAGCAGTTCCACTCGGACAGGGAGTCTTAATTCACCCCTCCACTTT | CASSSTRTGSLNSPLHF | NA | TRBD1 | TRBJ1-6 | TRBV28
TGTGCCAGCAGCGTACAGACCAATCAGCCCCAGCATTTT | CASSVQTNQPQHF | NA | NA | TRBJ1-5 | TRBV27
TGTGCCAGTAGTATCCCGAAGACCGACAGGGACGGAAATTCACCCCTCCACTTT | CASSIPKTDRDGNSPLHF | NA | TRBD1 | TRBJ1-6 | TRBV19